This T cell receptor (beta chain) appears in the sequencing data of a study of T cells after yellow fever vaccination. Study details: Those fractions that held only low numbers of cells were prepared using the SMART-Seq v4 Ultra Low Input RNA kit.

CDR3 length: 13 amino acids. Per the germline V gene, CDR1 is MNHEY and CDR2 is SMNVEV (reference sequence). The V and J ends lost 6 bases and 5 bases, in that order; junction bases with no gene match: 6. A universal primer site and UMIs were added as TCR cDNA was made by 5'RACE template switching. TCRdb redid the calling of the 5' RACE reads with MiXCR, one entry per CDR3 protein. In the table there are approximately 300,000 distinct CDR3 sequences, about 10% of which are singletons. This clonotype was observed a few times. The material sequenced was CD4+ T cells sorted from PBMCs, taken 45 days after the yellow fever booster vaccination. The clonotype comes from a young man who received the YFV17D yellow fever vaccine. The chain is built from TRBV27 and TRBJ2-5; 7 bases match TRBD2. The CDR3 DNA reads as TGTGCCAGCAGAATAGCGGGTGCTGAGACCCAGTACTTC. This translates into CASRIAGAETQYF.